This passage covers 4 T cell receptor beta chains from one sample sequenced in a study of cytomegalovirus exposure and HLA in healthy donors. The PCR ran on 60 Vbeta and 13 Jbeta primers. Repertoires were generated with immunoSEQ multiplex PCR, while TCRdb's copy carries only in-frame clones and drops some. The table records about 160,000 clones, 84% of them present only once. The sample comprised PBMCs. The receptors shown here come from a man aged 25 to 40 in good health and CMV-seronegative.

The chain uses TRBV23-1 and TRBJ2-7; 9 bases are shared with TRBD1. TRBV23-1 is known as an ORF, though its function is uncertain. The trim removed 5 bases at V and 3 bases at J, leaving 20 bases unmatched. This CDR3 is built from 19 residues. CDR3 protein: CASSKQPGQGLLNFYEQYF. DNA for the CDR3: TGCGCCAGCAGTAAACAGCCGGGACAGGGCCTTCTTAACTTCTACGAGCAGTACTTC.

The rearrangement links TRBV29-1 to TRBJ1-4, with D hard to call. The CDR3 totals 15 residues. Per germline, CDR1 SQVTM and CDR2 ANQGSEA. Deletions cut 7 bases from V and 5 bases from J, with 20 bases between. The CDR3 bases are TGCAGCGCCCTAGGTGGAGGCCCCCTCAATGAAAAACTGTTTTTT. Protein: CSALGGGPLNEKLFF.

The CDR3 spells CASSRDRNYGYTF. The CDR3 bases are TGTGCCAGCAGCCGTGACAGGAACTATGGCTACACCTTC. The gene calls are TRBV5-4 and TRBJ1-2; possible D gene TRBD1, 6 bases. V was shortened by 4 bases and J by 2 bases, with 9 bases between the two germline ends. Germline V gene data show CDR1 as SGHNT and CDR2 as YYREEE (reference sequence). CDR3 length equals 13 residues.

The chain is built from TRBV2 and TRBJ2-7, with 7 bases lining up with TRBD2. The V gene's germline CDR1 is SNHLY and CDR2 FYNNEI. The CDR3 spans 13 residues. J gave up 3 bases and V 6 bases, and 5 bases lay outside the gene matches. In DNA form, the CDR3 reads TGTGCCAGCAGGGGTGGGACTATCTACGAGCAGTACTTC. Its translation: CASRGGTIYEQYF.